A selection of T cell receptor beta chains follows, all from one sample in a study of CD8 T cells in Susac syndrome. TCRdb reprocessed the immunoSEQ multiplex PCR reads with MiXCR, giving one entry per CDR3 protein. The table lists about 210,000 distinct CDR3 sequences, about 96% of them singletons, with roughly 0.1% in the top ten. Sample: CD4+ T cells from PBMCs. The source is a human donor with multiple sclerosis. Each CDR3 is given with its conserved first and last residue. A D gene is named only where the DNA matches it firmly. Only part of the rows carry a size: once, few, many, or a class if the clone is expanded.

v_call,clone_size,j_call,d_call,cdr3_aa,cdr3_nt
TRBV11-2,.,TRBJ1-1,.,CASSLDQGRWAEAFF,TGTGCCAGCAGCTTAGATCAGGGGAGATGGGCTGAAGCTTTCTTT
TRBV29-1,.,TRBJ2-7,.,CSVVSVRGAGSGFSEQYF,TGCAGCGTTGTATCGGTGCGTGGTGCGGGGTCCGGCTTCTCCGAGCAGTACTTC
TRBV4-1,.,TRBJ1-2,.,CARHRTGNYGYTF,TGCGCCAGGCACCGAACAGGTAACTATGGCTACACCTTC
TRBV19,.,TRBJ1-5,TRBD1,CATRGETGAHQPQHF,TGTGCCACAAGGGGTGAGACAGGGGCACATCAGCCCCAGCATTTT
TRBV11-2,.,TRBJ2-5,.,CASSRQSLETQYF,TGTGCCAGCAGCCGACAGAGTTTAGAGACCCAGTACTTC
TRBV7-9,.,TRBJ2-7,.,CASSLGSRIREQYF,TGTGCCAGCAGCTTAGGCAGTAGGATTAGAGAGCAGTACTTC
TRBV15,.,TRBJ2-6,.,CATSRVIGSPGANVLTF,TGTGCCACCAGCAGAGTGATAGGGAGCCCTGGGGCCAACGTCCTGACTTTC
TRBV29-1,.,TRBJ1-1,.,CSVFGRLNTEAFF,TGCAGCGTTTTTGGACGGCTGAACACTGAAGCTTTCTTT
TRBV24-1,.,TRBJ1-5,.,CATYPRPQHF,TGTGCCACGTACCCCCGGCCCCAGCATTTT
TRBV20-1,.,TRBJ2-7,.,CSARSGLTSPYEQYF,TGCAGTGCTAGATCCGGACTCACTTCGCCATACGAGCAGTACTTC
TRBV20-1,.,TRBJ2-5,.,CSARDWGATQYF,TGCAGTGCTAGAGATTGGGGGGCAACCCAGTACTTC
TRBV4-1,.,TRBJ2-7,.,CASSQEGIARPYEQYF,TGCGCCAGCAGCCAAGAGGGGATAGCACGACCCTACGAGCAGTACTTC
TRBV29-1,few,TRBJ2-7,TRBD1,CSVGPGQGIAYEQYF,TGCAGCGTTGGCCCCGGACAGGGGATCGCCTACGAGCAGTACTTC
TRBV2,.,TRBJ2-5,.,CATHKGRQETQYF,TGTGCCACGCATAAGGGGAGGCAAGAGACCCAGTACTTC
TRBV3-1,.,TRBJ1-1,.,CASSQVGEAFF,TGTGCCAGCAGCCAAGTTGGGGAAGCTTTCTTT
TRBV7-9,.,TRBJ1-2,TRBD1,CASSSLTGEPFYGYTF,TGTGCCAGCAGCTCCCTGACAGGGGAACCATTCTATGGCTACACCTTC
TRBV5-6,.,TRBJ2-3,.,CASSFPTVASTDTQYF,TGTGCCAGCAGCTTTCCAACGGTCGCTAGCACAGATACGCAGTATTTT
TRBV2,.,TRBJ2-1,.,CASRMAGAIEQFF,TGTGCCAGCAGAATGGCGGGGGCTATCGAGCAGTTCTTC
TRBV5-1,.,TRBJ2-1,.,CASSLGQSNNEQFF,TGCGCCAGCAGCTTGGGTCAGTCGAACAATGAGCAGTTCTTC
TRBV28,few,TRBJ2-6,.,CASSLLASGANVLTF,TGTGCCAGCAGTCTACTTGCCTCTGGGGCCAACGTCCTGACTTTC
TRBV14,.,TRBJ2-2,.,CASSQEVWGGELFF,TGTGCCAGCAGCCAAGAAGTGTGGGGCGGGGAGCTGTTTTTT
TRBV29-1,.,TRBJ1-5,TRBD1,CSVRTGENQPQHF,TGCAGCGTCCGCACAGGGGAAAACCAGCCCCAGCATTTT
TRBV15,.,TRBJ2-5,.,CATSRRETQYF,TGTGCCACCAGCAGGAGGGAGACCCAGTACTTC
TRBV20-1,.,TRBJ2-1,TRBD2,CSARDQGLAGSSYNEQFF,TGCAGTGCTAGAGATCAAGGACTAGCGGGATCCTCCTACAATGAGCAGTTCTTC
TRBV5-1,.,TRBJ2-1,TRBD1,CASDQGAHNEQFF,TGCGCCAGCGATCAGGGGGCACACAATGAGCAGTTCTTC
TRBV27,.,TRBJ2-7,.,CASSSAGRSYEQYF,TGTGCCAGCAGTTCTGCAGGACGCTCCTACGAGCAGTACTTC
TRBV6-2/TRBV6-3,.,TRBJ2-1,.,CASTLGTPLYNEQFF,TGTGCCAGCACCCTAGGCACCCCACTCTACAATGAGCAGTTCTTC
TRBV9,.,TRBJ1-2,.,CASSVEEARVQGYTF,TGTGCCAGCAGCGTAGAAGAGGCAAGGGTACAGGGCTACACCTTC
TRBV15,.,TRBJ2-3,TRBD2,CATSGGTSGTKDTQYF,TGTGCCACCAGCGGCGGGACTAGCGGGACCAAGGATACGCAGTATTTT
TRBV6-5,.,TRBJ2-7,TRBD2,CASSYYPTSGLRGVQYF,TGTGCCAGCAGTTACTACCCGACTAGCGGCCTTAGGGGGGTGCAGTACTTC
TRBV4-1,.,TRBJ2-1,TRBD2,CASSQEGLAGKQFF,TGCGCCAGCAGCCAAGAAGGACTAGCGGGAAAGCAGTTCTTC
TRBV30,.,TRBJ1-2,TRBD1,CAWRDTSGQIYYGYTF,TGTGCCTGGAGGGATACCTCGGGACAGATCTACTATGGCTACACCTTC
TRBV30,.,TRBJ1-2,TRBD1,CAWDTGTGVGYTF,TGTGCCTGGGATACCGGGACAGGGGTTGGCTACACCTTC
TRBV5-1,.,TRBJ2-7,.,CASSFGTLSYEQYF,TGCGCCAGCAGCTTCGGGACTCTTTCCTACGAGCAGTACTTC
TRBV29-1,.,TRBJ1-2,.,CSAAGRQLDYGYTF,TGCAGCGCCGCCGGGCGCCAGTTGGACTATGGCTACACCTTC
TRBV3-1,.,TRBJ2-1,.,CASSQDLTAAEQFF,TGTGCCAGCAGCCAAGATTTGACTGCCGCTGAGCAGTTCTTC
TRBV14,.,TRBJ2-5,.,CASSQNRANPSFEAQYF,TGTGCCAGCAGCCAAAACAGGGCGAATCCCAGTTTCGAGGCCCAGTACTTC